The 24 T cell receptor beta chains below were found in one sample sequenced in a study of cytomegalovirus exposure and HLA in healthy donors. A multiplex PCR was run with 60 Vbeta primers and 13 Jbeta primers. Only in-frame clones appear in the TCRdb table, and some are missing; sequencing was by immunoSEQ multiplex PCR. This sample carries around 180,000 clones, about 78% of them seen once, and the ten largest clones take approximately 2.5%. The sample was PBMCs. The receptors here all came from a man aged 60 to 75 in good health and CMV-seronegative.

The V gene is TRBV9, the J gene TRBJ2-1, with 16 nucleotides matching TRBD2. This CDR3 has 15 amino acids. J gave up 7 bases and V 3 bases, and 1 base lay outside the gene matches. Germline lookup yields CDR1 SGDLS and CDR2 YYNGEE. The CDR3 here is CASSGGLAGGNEQFF. CDR3 in DNA: TGTGCCAGCAGCGGGGGACTAGCGGGAGGGAATGAGCAGTTCTTC. The full variable domain, with the rest looked up from reference TRBV9 and TRBJ2-1, is DSGVTQTPKHLITATGQRVTLRCSPRSGDLSVYWYQQSLDQGLQFLIQYYNGEERAKGNILERFSAQQFPDLHSELNLSSLELGDSALYFCASSGGLAGGNEQFFGPGTRLTVL.

The chain joins TRBV29-1 to TRBJ2-2; TRBD2 aligns across 9 bases. V was clipped by 7 bases and J by 3 bases; unmatched bases: 12. The CDR3 is 16 residues long. The germline CDR1 and CDR2 sequences are SQVTM and ANQGSEA. CDR3 DNA sequence: TGCAGCGCCGTAGGGGGGGCGGGAGGGCACACCGGGGAGCTGTTTTTT. Translated, it gives CSAVGGAGGHTGELFF.

V usage is TRBV5-6 and J usage is TRBJ1-2; 8 bases are shared with TRBD1. V gave up 6 bases and J gave up 3 bases; unmatched junction bases: 4. This CDR3 is 13 amino acids long. CDR1 is SGHDT and CDR2 is YYEEEE in the germline V gene. The CDR3 protein is CASTQTGDYGYTF. The CDR3 DNA reads TGTGCCAGCACCCAGACAGGGGACTATGGCTACACCTTC.

The gene calls are TRBV6-1 and TRBJ2-7; D is perhaps TRBD2 (6 bases). V lost 0 bases, J lost 1 base, and 7 bases lay in between. The CDR3 has 14 amino acids. Germline-derived CDR1 and CDR2 are MNHNS and SASEGT. The CDR3 region has the DNA TGTGCCAGCAGTGAAGCTGCGGGGTCCTACGAGCAGTACTTC. It specifies CASSEAAGSYEQYF.

This sequence joins TRBV6-5 and TRBJ1-5, with D hard to call. Germline-derived CDR1 and CDR2 are MNHEY and SVGAGI. The CDR3 consists of 14 residues. V was trimmed by 4 bases and J by 2 bases, leaving 9 bases between them. In DNA form, the CDR3 reads TGTGCCAGCAGTTCTACGTTGGGCAATCAGCCCCAGCATTTT. Translation gives CASSSTLGNQPQHF.

This sequence joins TRBV30 and TRBJ1-2; 8 nucleotides align to TRBD1. The CDR3 contains 12 residues. The germline V gene has CDR1 GTSNPN and CDR2 SVGIG (reference sequence). Losses at the gene ends were 7 bases for V and 7 bases for J; bases not matched to a gene: 8. CDR3 nucleotide sequence: TGTGCCTACAGACAGGGGATGTTTGGCTACACCTTC. It codes for CAYRQGMFGYTF.

The rearrangement links TRBV7-9 to TRBJ2-2, with D perhaps TRBD2 (6 bases). Trimming shortened V by 3 bases and J by 0 bases, and 8 bases separated the two germline ends. Germline V gene data show CDR1 as SEHNR and CDR2 as FQNEAQ (reference sequence). The CDR3 length is 15 residues. In DNA form, the CDR3 reads TGTGCCAGCAGCTTCGGAGGGACGAACACCGGGGAGCTGTTTTTT. It yields the protein CASSFGGTNTGELFF.

This chain connects TRBV5-4 to TRBJ1-4; D is uncertain. This CDR3 contains 13 residues. Germline V gene lookup returns CDR1 SGHNT and CDR2 YYREEE (reference sequence). The V end was cut by 4 bases, the J end by 8 bases, with 12 bases between. The CDR3 coding sequence is TGTGCCAGCAGCCTGAACTGGGAGGAAAAACTGTTTTTT. Its translation is CASSLNWEEKLFF.

The rearrangement joins TRBV19 to TRBJ2-7; weak D call: TRBD1 (7 bases). Per the germline V gene, CDR1 is LNHDA and CDR2 is SQIVND (reference sequence). CDR3 length: 14 amino acids. V was trimmed by 3 bases and J by 4 bases, leaving 13 bases between them. CDR3 loop: CASSIETGRYEQYF. The CDR3 DNA follows: TGTGCCAGTAGTATCGAGACAGGGAGGTACGAGCAGTACTTC.

The chain combines TRBV28 with TRBJ2-3; D remains unclear. This CDR3 has 14 amino acids. Trimming took off 5 bases at V and 5 bases at J, with 14 bases between the two ends. Germline CDR1 and CDR2: MDHEN and SYDVKM. The CDR3 DNA reads as TGTGCCAGCAGTGGTCTACCGCGGCAAGATACGCAGTATTTT. Protein: CASSGLPRQDTQYF.

The chain has TRBV9 and TRBJ1-5; the D is unclear. V lost 0 bases to trimming and J lost 6 bases, with 7 bases between them. CDR1 is SGDLS, CDR2 YYNGEE, per germline. This CDR3 has 13 residues. The CDR3 spells CASSVDGGQPQHF. Written as DNA, the CDR3 is TGTGCCAGCAGCGTAGATGGAGGTCAGCCCCAGCATTTT.

This clone was seen a few times. The gene calls are TRBV5-4 and TRBJ2-1; TRBD1 might be the D (5 bases). Germline CDR1 reads SGHNT; CDR2 reads YYREEE (reference sequence). The CDR3 is made up of 14 amino acids. The V end was cut by 6 bases, the J end by 9 bases, with 19 bases between. The CDR3 DNA follows: TGTGCCAGCATGAGGCCAGGGCGGAATGCTGAGCAGTTCTTC. The encoded protein is CASMRPGRNAEQFF.

The V gene is TRBV18, the J gene TRBJ1-1; no firm D call. V shed 2 bases and J shed 1 base, with 11 bases lying between them. The CDR3 is 15 amino acids. Germline V lookup: CDR1 KGHSH, CDR2 LQKENI. In DNA form, the CDR3 reads TGTGCCAGCTCACCAATTCCGGGGAAGAACACTGAAGCTTTCTTT. It is translated as CASSPIPGKNTEAFF.

The table lists this clone with a few counts. The rearrangement joins TRBV18 to TRBJ2-5; 10 positions agree with TRBD2. Trimming removed 0 bases from V and 4 bases from J; junction bases left unmatched: 5. The V gene's germline CDR1 is KGHSH and CDR2 LQKENI. The CDR3 covers 16 residues. CDR3 amino acids: CASSPPGTSVSETQYF. The CDR3 nucleotides are TGTGCCAGCTCACCACCTGGGACTAGCGTTTCAGAGACCCAGTACTTC.

This chain links TRBV7-2 with TRBJ2-3; 11 bases are a match to TRBD1. V lost 1 base to trimming and J lost 3 bases; unmatched junction nucleotides: 6. Germline loops: CDR1 SGHTA, CDR2 FQGNSA. This CDR3 has 17 residues. CDR3 residues: CASSLGIGTGGTDTQYF. The CDR3 DNA reads as TGTGCCAGCAGCTTAGGCATAGGGACAGGGGGGACAGATACGCAGTATTTT.

This clone was recorded a few times. The chain joins TRBV15 to TRBJ2-5, with TRBD2 matching over 8 bases. The CDR3 totals 15 residues. The V segment lost 0 bases and the J segment 5 bases; nucleotides outside the gene matches: 5. Germline lookup yields CDR1 LNHNV and CDR2 YYDKDF (reference sequence). As DNA, the CDR3 is TGTGCCACCAGCAGAGATCGAGGCGGGGGGGAGACCCAGTACTTC. Its translation is CATSRDRGGGETQYF.

The CDR3 loop is CASSLTGDGQPQHF. The CDR3 nucleotides read TGTGCCAGCAGCTTGACAGGGGACGGTCAGCCCCAGCATTTT. V usage is TRBV5-6 and J usage is TRBJ1-5, with 7 bases matching TRBD1. Unmatched junction bases numbered 4, after V lost 1 base and J lost 6 bases. From germline, CDR1 is SGHDT and CDR2 YYEEEE. CDR3 size: 14 residues.

The chain has TRBV11-2 and TRBJ1-1; 9 bases agree with TRBD1. The CDR3 covers 18 residues. Unmatched junction bases numbered 9, after V lost 1 base and J lost 0 bases. CDR1 and CDR2 (germline): SGHAT, FQNNGV. Here the CDR3 reads CASSLVRQGVGMNTEAFF. The CDR3 DNA sequence: TGTGCCAGCAGCTTAGTTAGACAGGGGGTTGGTATGAACACTGAAGCTTTCTTT.

This clone was seen only a few times. The chain recombines TRBV7-9 with TRBJ2-1, with D possibly being TRBD2 (6 bases). The CDR3 length is 14 residues. Germline V lookup: CDR1 SEHNR, CDR2 FQNEAQ (reference sequence). Trimming cost V 5 bases and J 9 bases, with 17 bases left between them. CDR3 nucleotide sequence: TGTGCCAGCAGCGCCGTCCCGGGACTCCGTGAGCAGTTCTTC. Translating it yields CASSAVPGLREQFF.

V gene TRBV5-5 combines with J gene TRBJ1-2; possibly TRBD1 for D (6 bases). The germline V gene encodes CDR1 SGHKS and CDR2 YYEKEE (reference sequence). V was clipped by 0 bases and J by 4 bases, with 22 bases between them. The CDR3 is made up of 18 amino acids. CDR3 loop: CASSLGMRGGWTLYGYTF. Written as DNA, the CDR3 is TGTGCCAGCAGCTTGGGTATGAGAGGGGGTTGGACCCTCTATGGCTACACCTTC.

CDR3: CASSTAGGPFEQFF. The CDR3 coding sequence is TGTGCCAGCAGTACCGCGGGAGGCCCCTTTGAGCAGTTCTTC. This rearrangement joins TRBV25-1 to TRBJ2-1, with TRBD2 matching over 8 bases. CDR1 is MGHDK and CDR2 is SYGVNS in the germline V gene. Germline trimming cut 5 bases from V and 9 bases from J; bases unmatched to any gene: 9. The CDR3 totals 14 residues.

This chain links TRBV11-2 with TRBJ1-2; D is unresolved. Germline CDR1 is SGHAT and CDR2 is FQNNGV. The CDR3 is 13 residues long. V was trimmed by 0 bases and J by 8 bases, leaving 10 bases between them. The CDR3 DNA follows: TGTGCCAGCAGCTTAGACCCGTCGGGGGGCTACACCTTC. This codes for CASSLDPSGGYTF.

The chain employs TRBV28 and TRBJ1-5, with 7 bases that match TRBD1. Per germline, CDR1 MDHEN and CDR2 SYDVKM. This CDR3 region has 14 residues. The trim removed 6 bases at V and 0 bases at J, leaving 2 bases unmatched. The CDR3 DNA reads TGTGCCAGCAGCTGGACAGGTAGCAATCAGCCCCAGCATTTT. Translated, it gives CASSWTGSNQPQHF.

The V gene is TRBV11-2, the J gene TRBJ2-1; 8 bases are a match to TRBD2. With V trimmed by 1 base and J by 6 bases, 2 bases remained unmatched. The germline V gene encodes CDR1 SGHAT and CDR2 FQNNGV. The CDR3 runs to 14 residues. As DNA, the CDR3 is TGTGCCAGCAGCTTAGCGGGGGGGATCAATGAGCAGTTCTTC. Amino acids: CASSLAGGINEQFF.